This entry is about one T cell receptor (beta chain). This sample was taken from a study of blood T cell repertoires in COVID-19. Study-level information: Acute and convalescent COVID-19 specimens originated in the United States, Italy and Spain.

As originally analysed: Amplification of reference gene primers was used by the study to estimate nucleated cell counts. The method was immunoSEQ multiplex PCR; TCRdb's version includes in-frame clones alone and lacks a portion of them. D and trimming come from the DNA, and the V and J calls and clone size come from that table. Of approximately 76,000 clones listed, roughly 89% are singletons. The junction had 8 bases not matched to a gene; V was cut back by 6 bases and J by 4 bases. The CDR3 is made up of 15 amino acids. The V gene's germline CDR1 is MNHEY and CDR2 SMNVEV (reference sequence). The chain couples TRBV27 to TRBJ1-4, with 7 bases identical to TRBD1. The sequence was collected from a human donor in a cohort sampled during active COVID-19. Sequencing was performed on peripheral blood. The CDR3 DNA reads as TGTGCCAGCAGGGGAACCGGGACAGTTAATGAAAAACTGTTTTTT. Translated, it gives CASRGTGTVNEKLFF.